This T cell receptor beta chain was found in a study of T cell changes during pregnancy in multiple sclerosis. This clone was observed a few times. The assay was immunoSEQ multiplex PCR, and TCRdb's table has in-frame clones only and misses some. This table holds 100,000 or so clones, 94% found once. Between the trimmed V and J ends, which lost 0 bases and 4 bases, there was a span of 13 bases. CDR3 length: 15 residues. Germline CDR1 is SGHNT and CDR2 is YYREEE (reference sequence). The chain couples TRBV5-4 to TRBJ1-1; maybe TRBD1 (5 bases). The sequenced sample was peripheral blood, obtained before pregnancy. The sequence came from a female donor with multiple sclerosis, enrolled in a pregnancy study. CDR3 residues: CASSLAPGGSTEAFF. CDR3 in DNA: TGTGCCAGCAGCTTGGCACCGGGGGGGAGCACTGAAGCTTTCTTT.